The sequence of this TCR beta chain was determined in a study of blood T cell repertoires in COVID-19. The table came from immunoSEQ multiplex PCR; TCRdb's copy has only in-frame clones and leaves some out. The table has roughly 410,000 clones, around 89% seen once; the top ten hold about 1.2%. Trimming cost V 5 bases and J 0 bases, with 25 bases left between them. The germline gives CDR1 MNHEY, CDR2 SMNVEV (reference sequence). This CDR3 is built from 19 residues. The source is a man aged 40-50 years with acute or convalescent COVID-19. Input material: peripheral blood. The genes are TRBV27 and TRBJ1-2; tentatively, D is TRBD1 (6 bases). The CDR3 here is CASSPLKAHSDRANYGYTF. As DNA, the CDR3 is TGTGCCAGCAGTCCCCTGAAGGCCCACTCGGACAGAGCTAACTATGGCTACACCTTC.